A single sample gave rise to the 16 T cell receptor beta chains below, sequenced in a study of OX40 agonist ivuxolimab in advanced cancers. TCRdb's copy holds only in-frame clones and misses some; the assay was immunoSEQ multiplex PCR. The data hold roughly 48,000 clones, with roughly 81% observed a single time. Source: CD4+ or CD8+ T cells sorted from blood, taken in a trial of the OX40 agonist ivuxolimab. The receptors derive from an adult with an advanced solid tumor such as melanoma, head and neck, liver or kidney cancer.

This chain connects TRBV7-9 to TRBJ1-1; the D gene is possibly TRBD1 (6 bases). This CDR3 has 12 residues. V was cut by 6 bases and J by 4 bases, with 9 bases left in between. Germline V lookup: CDR1 SEHNR, CDR2 FQNEAQ (reference sequence). The DNA for the CDR3 is TGTGCCAGCAGAATAGGGGGCACTGAAGCTTTCTTT. Translating gives CASRIGGTEAFF.

By its share, this clone is medium-sized. V and J are TRBV30 and TRBJ2-7; D is unresolved. The germline V and J ends were trimmed by 1 base and 2 bases, with 12 bases remaining between them. The germline V gene encodes CDR1 GTSNPN and CDR2 SVGIG (reference sequence). This CDR3 contains 14 residues. The CDR3 loop is CAWSDGPKPYEQYF. The CDR3 DNA reads TGTGCCTGGAGTGACGGGCCTAAGCCCTACGAGCAGTACTTC.

There are a few counts of this clone. The chain uses TRBV19 and TRBJ1-5, with a tentative D call TRBD1 (5 bases). The CDR3 runs 14 residues. Germline lookup yields CDR1 LNHDA and CDR2 SQIVND (reference sequence). The ends were cut back, 8 bases at V and 2 bases at J, with 13 bases in the middle. The CDR3 nucleotides read TGTGCCAGTGCGGACATACATCGCAATCAGCCCCAGCATTTT. Its protein product is CASADIHRNQPQHF.

Comment on this clone: The germline gene is not matched at one end of the junction; a read error may be the cause. This rearrangement joins TRBV5-1 to TRBJ2-1; D not resolved. This CDR3 has 16 amino acids. Germline V gene lookup returns CDR1 SGHRS and CDR2 YFSETQ. The CDR3 DNA reads TGCGCCAGCACCTTGTCGTATCAGAGCTCCTACAATGAGCAGTTCTTC. Amino acid sequence: CASTLSYQSSYNEQFF.

This clone was found once. This chain links TRBV19 with TRBJ2-3; 8 bases are shared with TRBD2. Trimming took 6 bases from V and 3 from J; bases not matched to a gene: 11. CDR1 and CDR2 (germline): LNHDA, SQIVND (reference sequence). The CDR3 consists of 16 residues. The CDR3 loop is CASRPTPGLETDTQYF. Here the CDR3 DNA reads TGTGCCAGTAGACCAACCCCGGGACTAGAGACAGATACGCAGTATTTT.

V and J are TRBV7-8 and TRBJ2-7, with D possibly TRBD2 on 6 matching bases. The CDR3 spans 15 residues. V dropped 4 bases and J dropped 1 base, with 14 bases sitting between them. Germline CDR1 SGHVS, CDR2 FQNEAQ. This chain's CDR3 is CASSSSGGRSYEQYF. The CDR3 DNA reads TGTGCCAGCAGCTCCAGCGGAGGGAGATCCTACGAGCAGTACTTC.

This chain's CDR3 is CASSPSLGTDTQYF. The CDR3 nucleotides are TGTGCCAGCAGCCCCTCCTTAGGCACAGATACGCAGTATTTT. The rearrangement uses TRBV28 and TRBJ2-3, with D uncertain. This CDR3 has 14 residues. CDR1 and CDR2 from the germline V gene are MDHEN and SYDVKM. V was trimmed by 6 bases and J by 1 base, leaving 11 bases between them.

This chain connects TRBV7-8 to TRBJ2-5; no clear D gene. Germline V gene data show CDR1 as SGHVS and CDR2 as FQNEAQ. There are 14 residues in the CDR3. Trimming stripped 5 bases from V and 7 bases from J, with 17 bases between. The CDR3 nucleotides are TGTGCCAGCAGCCCCACGGTGGGTTTAGGGACCCAGTACTTC. Its protein product is CASSPTVGLGTQYF.

This chain connects TRBV7-6 to TRBJ1-1; no clear D. V dropped 1 base and J dropped 0 bases, with 9 bases sitting between them. Germline V gene lookup returns CDR1 SGHVS and CDR2 FNYEAQ. The CDR3 contains 15 residues. Here the CDR3 DNA reads TGTGCCAGCAGCTTAGGAGGCAGTATGAACACTGAAGCTTTCTTT. Amino acids: CASSLGGSMNTEAFF.

The V call is TRBV2, the J call TRBJ2-3; a weak D match, TRBD2 (6 bases). CDR1 and CDR2 (germline): SNHLY, FYNNEI. V lost 5 bases and J lost 8, with 17 bases in between. The CDR3 extends over 14 amino acids. The CDR3 DNA sequence: TGTGCCAGCAGTTTAGTCCCAACGGAGGGTACGCAGTATTTT. Translating it yields CASSLVPTEGTQYF.

The chain carries TRBV2 and TRBJ2-1; 14 nucleotides agree with TRBD2. This CDR3 spans 17 amino acids. The V gene's germline CDR1 is SNHLY and CDR2 FYNNEI. V lost 6 bases and J lost 2; bases outside the gene matches: 6. In nucleotides, the CDR3 is TGTGCCAGCAGCCCGGGACTAGCGGGAGATACCTACAATGAGCAGTTCTTC. Protein: CASSPGLAGDTYNEQFF.

The chain links TRBV2 to TRBJ2-7; 7 bases map to TRBD2. V gave up 6 bases and J gave up 0 bases; unmatched junction bases: 11. The CDR3 is 16 amino acids. Per the germline V gene, CDR1 is SNHLY and CDR2 is FYNNEI. The CDR3, as DNA: TGTGCCAGCAGAACCCTGGGGAGGGGTTTCTCCTACGAGCAGTACTTC. Residues: CASRTLGRGFSYEQYF.

The chain uses TRBV10-3 and TRBJ2-7, with D possibly being TRBD2 (6 bases). Trimming stripped 4 bases from V and 2 bases from J, with 12 bases between. Germline V gives CDR1 ENHRY, CDR2 SYGVKD. This CDR3 region has 14 residues. The CDR3 sequence is CAISGGLSAYEQYF. DNA for the CDR3: TGTGCCATCAGTGGGGGACTTTCAGCCTACGAGCAGTACTTC.

This clone came up a few times. The chain combines TRBV15 with TRBJ2-7; 7 bases are shared with TRBD1. The CDR3 runs 15 residues. CDR1 and CDR2 from the germline V gene are LNHNV and YYDKDF (reference sequence). The trim removed 8 bases at V and 2 bases at J, leaving 12 bases unmatched. CDR3 in amino acids: CATPPGGEITYEQYF. As DNA, the CDR3 is TGTGCCACCCCTCCAGGGGGTGAAATCACCTACGAGCAGTACTTC. The complete variable domain, with remaining parts taken from reference TRBV15 and TRBJ2-7, reads DAMVIQNPRYQVTQFGKPVTLSCSQTLNHNVMYWYQQKSSQAPKLLFHYYDKDFNNEADTPDNFQSRRPNTSFCFLDIRSPGLGDTAMYLCATPPGGEITYEQYFGPGTRLTVT.

This clone came up once. The chain is built from TRBV2 and TRBJ2-3; TRBD1 agrees at 12 bases. The junction had 8 bases not matched to a gene; V was cut back by 6 bases and J by 4 bases. Germline V gene sequence: CDR1 SNHLY, CDR2 FYNNEI. The CDR3 extends over 16 amino acids. The DNA for the CDR3 is TGTGCCAGCAGCGACCGGGACAGGGGGCGGGCAGATACGCAGTATTTT. The encoded protein is CASSDRDRGRADTQYF.

This clone counts as medium-sized. The chain recombines TRBV28 with TRBJ2-2, with D hard to call. Trimming shortened V by 3 bases and J by 4 bases, and 12 bases separated the two germline ends. This CDR3 region has 15 residues. CDR1 MDHEN and CDR2 SYDVKM come from the germline V gene. CDR3 sequence (DNA): TGTGCCAGCAGTTTGCCGGGCTCAGGCACCGGGGAGCTGTTTTTT. Protein product: CASSLPGSGTGELFF.